The 26 T cell receptor beta chains listed next were all sequenced from one sample in a study of brain T cells in children with intractable seizures. Measured with immunoSEQ multiplex PCR; TCRdb has only the in-frame clones, and not every one. The table has 300,000 to 400,000 clones, over 85% seen once. As for time point: blood from clinic visit 5 months post-surgery; TSC patient then seizure free. The specimen comprised peripheral blood, sampled roughly 5 months after surgery. These receptors were taken from a boy under two years old with tuberous sclerosis and intractable seizures.

The chain employs TRBV6-5 and TRBJ1-6; a weak D match, TRBD1 (5 bases). The CDR3 contains 15 residues. The V end lost 2 bases, the J end lost 10 bases, and 15 bases lay between the germline ends. Germline loops: CDR1 MNHEY, CDR2 SVGAGI. The CDR3 sequence: CASSYKQGRGSPLHF. DNA of the CDR3: TGTGCCAGCAGTTACAAGCAGGGAAGAGGATCACCCCTCCACTTT.

The chain joins TRBV14 to TRBJ2-7, with D perhaps being TRBD1 or TRBD2 (6 bases each). V dropped 4 bases and J dropped 2 bases, with 15 bases sitting between them. The CDR3 is 15 amino acids. Germline CDR1 and CDR2: SGHDN and FVKESK. The CDR3 coding sequence is TGTGCCAGCAGCCGTGAGTCGGGGGCGGCCTACGAGCAGTACTTC. Its protein product is CASSRESGAAYEQYF.

The J gene is TRBJ2-5, the V gene TRBV6-5, with no clear D. Trimming took off 2 bases at V and 7 bases at J, with 17 bases between the two ends. The CDR3 length is 15 residues. Germline lookup yields CDR1 MNHEY and CDR2 SVGAGI. As DNA, the CDR3 is TGTGCCAGCAGTTACGGGGTTCGTGGGAAGGGGACCCAGTACTTC. Protein product: CASSYGVRGKGTQYF.

The chain carries TRBV10-2 and TRBJ1-1, with D possibly being TRBD1 (6 bases). Germline lookup yields CDR1 WSHSY and CDR2 SAAADI. V dropped 2 bases and J dropped 10 bases, with 11 bases sitting between them. This CDR3 is 12 amino acids long. CDR3: CASSENRVSAFF. The CDR3, as DNA: TGCGCCAGCAGTGAGAACAGGGTGTCAGCTTTCTTT.

The chain couples TRBV7-8 to TRBJ2-7, with TRBD1 matching 9 bases. Per germline, CDR1 SGHVS and CDR2 FQNEAQ. V trimming: 3 bases; J trimming: 2 bases; junction bases outside the gene matches: 2. The CDR3 has 14 amino acids. The DNA of the CDR3 is TGTGCCAGCAGCTTGAACAGGGGGCCCTACGAGCAGTACTTC. This gives the protein CASSLNRGPYEQYF.

The chain couples TRBV9 to TRBJ2-5; TRBD1 aligns across 8 bases. The junction had 7 bases not matched to a gene; V was cut back by 4 bases and J by 5 bases. Germline CDR1 and CDR2: SGDLS and YYNGEE. The CDR3 contains 14 residues. In nucleotides, the CDR3 is TGTGCCAGCAGCTTCGGACAGGGTGCGGAGACCCAGTACTTC. It is translated as CASSFGQGAETQYF.

This rearrangement joins TRBV18 to TRBJ2-5; 8 bases align to TRBD2. Trimming took 3 bases from V and 3 from J; bases not matched to a gene: 9. Germline CDR1 is KGHSH and CDR2 is LQKENI. The CDR3 sequence is 16 residues long. Here the CDR3 reads CASSPLSGSIEETQYF. The CDR3 coding sequence is TGTGCCAGCTCACCTTTGAGCGGGAGTATTGAAGAGACCCAGTACTTC.

The chain has TRBV14 and TRBJ2-3; tentatively, D is TRBD1 (6 bases). V dropped 0 bases and J dropped 4 bases, with 23 bases sitting between them. The CDR3 loop spans 19 amino acids. Germline CDR1 and CDR2: SGHDN and FVKESK. The CDR3 DNA reads TGTGCCAGCAGCCAAGATGGATTTTTAAGGAGACAGGACCCAGATACGCAGTATTTT. Amino acid sequence: CASSQDGFLRRQDPDTQYF. The variable domain in full, with the rest retrieved from reference TRBV14 and TRBJ2-3, is EAGVTQFPSHSVIEKGQTVTLRCDPISGHDNLYWYRRVMGKEIKFLLHFVKESKQDESGMPNNRFLAERTGGTYSTLKVQPAELEDSGVYFCASSQDGFLRRQDPDTQYFGPGTRLTVL.

Notes on this clone: Additional DNA sequences in this sample encode the identical CDR3. V and J are TRBV4-1 and TRBJ2-1; 7 nucleotides line up with TRBD2. Trimming took 4 bases from V and 5 from J; bases not matched to a gene: 5. CDR3 length: 14 residues. Germline CDR1 and CDR2: MGHRA and YSYEKL. DNA for the CDR3: TGCGCCAGCAGCCCCCTGGGAGGGAACAATGAGCAGTTCTTC. This codes for CASSPLGGNNEQFF.

This clone was seen a single time. The chain carries TRBV19 and TRBJ1-3; unclear D gene. Germline CDR1 LNHDA, CDR2 SQIVND (reference sequence). CDR3 length: 14 amino acids. The ends were cut back, 4 bases at V and 0 bases at J, with 7 bases in the middle. Here the CDR3 reads CASSNGDSGNTIYF. CDR3 sequence (DNA): TGTGCCAGTAGTAACGGAGACTCTGGAAACACCATATATTTT.

V is TRBV12-3 or TRBV12-4 and J is TRBJ1-1; D possibly corresponds to TRBD1 (5 bases). CDR3 length: 12 amino acids. The V end was cut by 7 bases, the J end by 7 bases, with 13 bases between. This CDR3 reads CASTPGNIEAFF. The CDR3 nucleotides are TGTGCCAGCACCCCAGGGAATATTGAAGCTTTCTTT.

The chain recombines TRBV5-1 with TRBJ1-1; 7 bases are shared with TRBD1. Germline assignment: CDR1 SGHRS and CDR2 YFSETQ. The CDR3 is 17 amino acids. The V gene end was trimmed by 4 bases and the J gene end by 1 base; junction bases not matched to a gene: 13. The CDR3 nucleotides read TGCGCCAGCAGCCTTGGGGGGATACAGGGGTGGAACACTGAAGCTTTCTTT. Amino acids: CASSLGGIQGWNTEAFF.

The genes are TRBV18 and TRBJ2-7; D call uncertain. CDR1 is KGHSH and CDR2 is LQKENI in the germline V gene. Trimming left V 3 bases short and J 3 bases short, with 6 bases between. The CDR3 is made up of 12 amino acids. This chain's CDR3 is CASSPDFYEQYF. The CDR3 nucleotides read TGTGCCAGCTCACCCGACTTCTACGAGCAGTACTTC. Using reference TRBV18 and TRBJ2-7 for the parts outside the CDR3, the full variable domain is NAGVMQNPRHLVRRRGQEARLRCSPMKGHSHVYWYRQLPEEGLKFMVYLQKENIIDESGMPKERFSAEFPKEGPSILRIQQVVRGDSAAYFCASSPDFYEQYFGPGTRLTVT.

This clone has just one count. V gene TRBV19 combines with J gene TRBJ1-1, with D perhaps TRBD1 (5 bases). The ends were cut back, 2 bases at V and 5 bases at J, with 12 bases in the middle. Germline CDR1 reads LNHDA; CDR2 reads SQIVND (reference sequence). This CDR3 is 14 amino acids long. This chain's CDR3 is CASSIRGSGTEAFF. CDR3 coding DNA: TGTGCCAGTAGTATACGAGGGTCAGGGACTGAAGCTTTCTTT.

The chain employs TRBV19 and TRBJ2-7; a weak D match, TRBD2 (5 bases). This CDR3 has 16 amino acids. In germline, CDR1 is LNHDA, CDR2 SQIVND (reference sequence). The V gene lost 3 bases and the J gene lost 0 bases, with 15 bases spanning the gap. CDR3 DNA sequence: TGTGCCAGTAGTATGGACTCCCGGGGTCGCTCCTACGAGCAGTACTTC. Translating gives CASSMDSRGRSYEQYF.

The CDR3 nucleotides read TGTGCCAGCAGCCAACCCCGTCCTAGCGGGGGGGCAAATGAGCAGTTCTTC. Translated, it gives CASSQPRPSGGANEQFF. This chain connects TRBV3-1 (or the pseudogene TRBV3-2) to TRBJ2-1, with 12 bases fitting TRBD2. Losses at the gene ends were 2 bases for V and 7 bases for J; bases not matched to a gene: 9. Germline loops: CDR1 LGHDT, CDR2 YNNKEL (reference sequence). The CDR3 is 17 amino acids.

The chain couples TRBV7-9 to TRBJ1-2; D unclear. V lost 4 bases and J 4 bases, leaving 4 bases between the germline ends. Germline V CDR1 and CDR2: SEHNR, FQNEAQ (reference sequence). The CDR3 consists of 11 residues. The CDR3 bases are TGTGCCAGCAGCTCCGCCTATGGCTACACCTTC. Its protein is CASSSAYGYTF.

The gene calls are TRBV7-2 and TRBJ2-3; D might be TRBD2 (6 bases). Trimming cost V 5 bases and J 2 bases, with 14 bases left between them. This CDR3 has 15 residues. The germline CDR1 and CDR2 sequences are SGHTA and FQGNSA. The CDR3 DNA reads as TGTGCCAGCAGCCCACACGGGGGTCTCACAGATACGCAGTATTTT. This translates into CASSPHGGLTDTQYF.

The chain uses TRBV7-9 and TRBJ1-2; no clear D gene. Germline V lookup: CDR1 SEHNR, CDR2 FQNEAQ (reference sequence). This CDR3 has 11 amino acids. Trimming removed 2 bases from V and 9 bases from J, with 7 bases in between. CDR3: CASSLTQSYTF. The CDR3 DNA reads TGTGCCAGCAGCTTAACACAGAGCTACACCTTC.

This chain links TRBV19 with TRBJ1-2, with 8 nucleotides matching TRBD1. Germline V gene lookup returns CDR1 LNHDA and CDR2 SQIVND (reference sequence). Trimming cost V 8 bases and J 6 bases; bases outside gene matches: 5. This CDR3 contains 12 residues. CDR3 amino acids: CASSLGQDGYTF. CDR3 in DNA: TGTGCCAGTTCCCTGGGACAGGATGGCTACACCTTC.

The chain is built from TRBV7-9 and TRBJ2-7, with TRBD1 matching over 8 bases. The CDR3 totals 14 residues. The J segment lost 3 bases and the V segment lost 4 bases, leaving 5 bases of the junction unmatched. Germline loops: CDR1 SEHNR, CDR2 FQNEAQ (reference sequence). The CDR3 DNA reads as TGTGCCAGCAGCTCGAGGACAGGGTACTACGAGCAGTACTTC. This encodes CASSSRTGYYEQYF.

This chain connects TRBV5-1 to TRBJ2-1; D not certain. Germline loops: CDR1 SGHRS, CDR2 YFSETQ. The CDR3 is 18 amino acids. Trimming left V 0 bases short and J 5 bases short, with 21 bases between. CDR3 sequence reads: CASSLAKTHYVNNNEQFF. Written as DNA, the CDR3 is TGCGCCAGCAGCTTGGCCAAAACACATTATGTCAATAACAATGAGCAGTTCTTC.

The chain couples TRBV29-1 to TRBJ1-1, with a weak D call TRBD1 (5 bases). CDR3 length: 13 amino acids. Trimming shortened V by 4 bases and J by 1 base, and 10 bases separated the two germline ends. Germline values: CDR1 SQVTM, CDR2 ANQGSEA. CDR3 in DNA: TGCAGCGTTGGACTCCAGGGGAACACTGAAGCTTTCTTT. Translation gives CSVGLQGNTEAFF.

The J gene is TRBJ2-1, the V gene TRBV4-2; 14 bases are a match to TRBD2. The V and J ends lost 3 bases and 7 bases, in that order; junction bases with no gene match: 8. Per the germline V gene, CDR1 is LGHNA and CDR2 is YNFKEQ. The CDR3 totals 17 residues. CDR3 DNA: TGTGCCAGCAGCCATGCTGGACTAGCGGGGGGTAATAATGAGCAGTTCTTC. This encodes CASSHAGLAGGNNEQFF.

V gene TRBV27 combines with J gene TRBJ1-2; 9 bases align to TRBD1. The CDR3 consists of 15 residues. Per the germline V gene, CDR1 is MNHEY and CDR2 is SMNVEV (reference sequence). With V trimmed by 4 bases and J by 4 bases, 7 bases remained unmatched. This chain's CDR3 is CASSWSGTGLYGYTF. The CDR3 DNA sequence: TGTGCCAGCAGTTGGTCCGGGACAGGGCTCTATGGCTACACCTTC.

This clone was seen more than once but under ten times. The gene calls are TRBV7-2 and TRBJ1-1, with D possibly being TRBD1 (5 bases). The ends were cut back, 4 bases at V and 10 bases at J, with 13 bases in the middle. The CDR3 totals 12 residues. Germline CDR1 is SGHTA and CDR2 is FQGNSA. In DNA form, the CDR3 reads TGTGCCAGCAGCTACCCCGGGAGGGGAGCTTTCTTT. It translates to CASSYPGRGAFF.